This paragraph reports one T cell receptor beta chain. This entry is derived from a study of blood T cell repertoires in COVID-19. Study-wide context: Sites in the United States, Italy and Spain provided acute and convalescent COVID-19 samples.

This CDR3 contains 15 residues. Germline-derived CDR1 and CDR2 are SGHNT and YYREEE (reference sequence). Deletions cut 4 bases from V and 1 base from J, with 11 bases between. In the authors' methods: Amplification of reference gene primers was used by the study to estimate nucleated cell counts. Generated by immunoSEQ multiplex PCR, the TCRdb table keeps only in-frame clones and is missing some. V, J and clone size derive from that table, while D and trimming were established from the DNA sequence. The sample holds 150,000 to 200,000 clones, 80% to 90% seen once. The sample consisted of peripheral blood. The chain recombines TRBV5-4 with TRBJ2-2, with D possibly being TRBD1 (6 bases). This sequence was found in a man between 18 and 29 years old who had recovered from COVID-19. CDR3 bases: TGTGCCAGCAGCCGAATGGACAGGAACACCGGGGAGCTGTTTTTT. Amino acids: CASSRMDRNTGELFF. The variable domain in full, completed from reference TRBV5-4 and TRBJ2-2, reads ETGVTQSPTHLIKTRGQQVTLRCSSQSGHNTVSWYQQALGQGPQFIFQYYREEENGRGNFPPRFSGLQFPNYSSELNVNALELDDSALYLCASSRMDRNTGELFFGEGSRLTVL.